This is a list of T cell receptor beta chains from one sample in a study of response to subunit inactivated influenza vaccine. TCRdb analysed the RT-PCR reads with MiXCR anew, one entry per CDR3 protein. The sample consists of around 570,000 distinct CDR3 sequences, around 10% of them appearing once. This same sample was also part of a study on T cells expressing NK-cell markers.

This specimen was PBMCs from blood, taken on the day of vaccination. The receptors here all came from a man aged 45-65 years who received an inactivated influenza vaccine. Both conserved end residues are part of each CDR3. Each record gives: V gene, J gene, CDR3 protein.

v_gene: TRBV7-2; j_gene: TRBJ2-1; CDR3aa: CASSRTGTSGNEQFF
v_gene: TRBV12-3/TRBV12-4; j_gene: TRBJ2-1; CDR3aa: CASSLGSGGYNEQFF
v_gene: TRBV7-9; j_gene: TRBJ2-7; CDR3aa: CASSLGGTDYEQYF
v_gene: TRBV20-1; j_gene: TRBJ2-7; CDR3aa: CSARGTAGGSLYEQYF
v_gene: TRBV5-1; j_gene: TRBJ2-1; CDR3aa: CASSHELAGGLGNNEQFF
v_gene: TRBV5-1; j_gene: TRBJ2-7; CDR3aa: CASSLDRRGYEQYF
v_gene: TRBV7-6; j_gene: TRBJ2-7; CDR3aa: CASSLAGTHSYEQYF
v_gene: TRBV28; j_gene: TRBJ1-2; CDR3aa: CASSFTEDWVEKDGYTF
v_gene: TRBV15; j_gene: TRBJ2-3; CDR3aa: CATSRGLGGYYGTDTQYF
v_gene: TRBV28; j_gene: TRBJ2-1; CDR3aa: CASSLRGETSYNEQFF
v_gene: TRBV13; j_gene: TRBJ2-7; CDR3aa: CASSLGDRDSSQYF
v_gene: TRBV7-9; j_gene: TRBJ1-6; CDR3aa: CASSQITEVNSPLHF
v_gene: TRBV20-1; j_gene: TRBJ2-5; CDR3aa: CSAGLAGLETQYF
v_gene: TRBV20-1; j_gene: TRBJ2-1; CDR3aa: CSARDRTSGSWGEQFF
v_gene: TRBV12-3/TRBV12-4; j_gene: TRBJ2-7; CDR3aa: CASRQGAATYEQYF
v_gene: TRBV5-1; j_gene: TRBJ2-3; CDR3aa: CASAFQGGGTDTQYF
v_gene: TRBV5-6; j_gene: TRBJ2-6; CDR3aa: CASSWGPTSSGANVLTF
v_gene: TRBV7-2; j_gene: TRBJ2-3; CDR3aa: CASSLFWKATDTQYF
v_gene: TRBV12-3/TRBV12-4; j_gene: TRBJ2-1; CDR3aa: CASGGPNSYNEQFF
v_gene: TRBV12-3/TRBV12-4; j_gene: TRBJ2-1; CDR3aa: CASSFYGGSSYNEQFF
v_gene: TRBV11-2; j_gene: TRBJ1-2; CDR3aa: CASSLINGQGDYGYTF
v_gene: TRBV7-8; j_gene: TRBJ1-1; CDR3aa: CASSLRGPTEAFF
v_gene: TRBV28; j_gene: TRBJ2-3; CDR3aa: CASLWPGTDTQYF
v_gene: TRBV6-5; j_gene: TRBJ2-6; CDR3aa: CASSYQGGGTGANVLTF
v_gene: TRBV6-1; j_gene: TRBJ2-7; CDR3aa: CASSEGHWGSYEQYF
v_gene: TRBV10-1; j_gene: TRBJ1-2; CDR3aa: CASSLNRVYGYTF
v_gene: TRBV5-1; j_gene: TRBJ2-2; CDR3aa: CASSLEPGSNTGELFF
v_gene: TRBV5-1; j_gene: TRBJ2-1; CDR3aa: CASSLDPAASYNEQFF
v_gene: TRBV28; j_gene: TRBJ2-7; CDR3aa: CASRSYLTYEQYF
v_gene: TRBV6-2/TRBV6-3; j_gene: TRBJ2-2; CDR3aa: CASSHERLAGNTGELFF